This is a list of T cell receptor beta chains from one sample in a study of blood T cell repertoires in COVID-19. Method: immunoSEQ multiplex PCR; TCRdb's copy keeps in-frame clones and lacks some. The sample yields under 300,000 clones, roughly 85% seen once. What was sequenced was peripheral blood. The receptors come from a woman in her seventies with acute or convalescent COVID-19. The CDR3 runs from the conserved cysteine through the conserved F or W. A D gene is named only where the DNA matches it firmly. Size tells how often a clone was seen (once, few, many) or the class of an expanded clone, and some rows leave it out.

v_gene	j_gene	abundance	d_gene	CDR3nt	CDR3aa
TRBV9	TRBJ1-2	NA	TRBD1	TGTGCCAGCAGCGTAGGGGGAGCTCAGGGGGCGTACTATGGCTACACCTTC	CASSVGGAQGAYYGYTF
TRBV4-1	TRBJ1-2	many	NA	TGCGCCAGCAGCCAGCCGGGACTCGGCTATGGCTACACCTTC	CASSQPGLGYGYTF
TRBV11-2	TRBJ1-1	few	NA	TGTGCCAGCAGCCAGGAGGACACTGAAGCTTTCTTT	CASSQEDTEAFF
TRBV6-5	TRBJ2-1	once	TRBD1	TGTGCCACTTCCCGGGACAGGGGGCCAAATGAGCAGTTCTTC	CATSRDRGPNEQFF
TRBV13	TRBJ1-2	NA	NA	TGTGCCAGCAGCTTAGCCAGGTTGGGCTATGGCTACACCTTC	CASSLARLGYGYTF
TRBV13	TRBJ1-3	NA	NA	TGTGCCAGCAGCTTAGACCGGGACTCTCTTAAAAGAGGAAACACCATATATTTT	CASSLDRDSLKRGNTIYF
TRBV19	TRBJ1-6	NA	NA	TGTGCCAGTAGTCGGACAGATAATTCACCCCTCCACTTT	CASSRTDNSPLHF
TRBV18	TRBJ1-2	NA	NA	TGTGCCAGCTCACCAAGCGACAGCTCGGTCGGCTACACCTTC	CASSPSDSSVGYTF
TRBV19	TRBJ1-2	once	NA	TGTGCCAGTAGTATAGACGCGACAGGCTATGGCTACACCTTC	CASSIDATGYGYTF
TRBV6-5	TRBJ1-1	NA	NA	TGTGCCAGCAGTTGGACATACACTGAAGCTTTCTTT	CASSWTYTEAFF
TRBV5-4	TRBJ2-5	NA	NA	TGTGCCAGCAGCTTGGCCAACCAGCAAGAGACCCAGTACTTC	CASSLANQQETQYF
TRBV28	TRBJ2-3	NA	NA	TGTGCCAGCAGTTTGAGGTCCCCCCCAGATACGCAGTATTTT	CASSLRSPPDTQYF
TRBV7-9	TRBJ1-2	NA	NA	TGTGCCAGCAGCTTAGCCGACAGGTACTATGGCTACACCTTC	CASSLADRYYGYTF
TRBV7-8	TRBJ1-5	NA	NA	TGTGCCAGCAGCTTAGCGCTAGTAGGAACGATCCATCAGCCCCAGCATTTT	CASSLALVGTIHQPQHF
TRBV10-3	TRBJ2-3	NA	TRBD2	TGTGCCATCAGTGACTTAGCGGGGGCCGCAGATACGCAGTATTTT	CAISDLAGAADTQYF
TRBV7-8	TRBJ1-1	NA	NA	TGTGCCAGCAGCTTAGCCCTTAGTCGCACTGAAGCTTTCTTT	CASSLALSRTEAFF
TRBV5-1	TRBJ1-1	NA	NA	TGCGCCAGCAGCTTGGTTTCAGGGTTGAACACTGAAGCTTTCTTT	CASSLVSGLNTEAFF
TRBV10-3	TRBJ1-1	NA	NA	TGTGCCATCAGAGGACAGTTAAACACTGAAGCTTTCTTT	CAIRGQLNTEAFF
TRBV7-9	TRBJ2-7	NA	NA	TGTGCCAGCAGCCCAGGCAGGAACGAGCAGTACTTC	CASSPGRNEQYF
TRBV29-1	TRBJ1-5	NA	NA	TGCAGCGTTGGAGGGGGTGGCAATCAGCCCCAGCATTTT	CSVGGGGNQPQHF
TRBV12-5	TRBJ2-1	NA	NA	TGTGCTAGTGGTTTGGTGCTAGCTGAGCAGTTCTTC	CASGLVLAEQFF
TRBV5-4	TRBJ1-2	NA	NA	TGTGCCAGCAGCTTGCTAGGCTCTTATGGCTACACCTTC	CASSLLGSYGYTF
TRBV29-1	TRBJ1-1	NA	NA	TGCAGCATTAAGGGAGTGGGTGAAGCTTTCTTT	CSIKGVGEAFF
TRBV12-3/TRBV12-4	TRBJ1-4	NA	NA	TGTGCCAGCAGATCACAGCCTGCTGAAAAACTGTTTTTT	CASRSQPAEKLFF
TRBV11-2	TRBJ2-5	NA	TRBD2	TGTGCCAGCAGCTTAGATGAAGCGGGGGCCTCGGAAATTGAGACCCAGTACTTC	CASSLDEAGASEIETQYF
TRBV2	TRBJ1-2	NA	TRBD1	TGTGCCAGCACTAAACAGGGGCCGCTTGGCTACACCTTC	CASTKQGPLGYTF
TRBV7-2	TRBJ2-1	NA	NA	TGTGCCAGCAGCTTAAGGGGGAGCAATGAGCAGTTCTTC	CASSLRGSNEQFF
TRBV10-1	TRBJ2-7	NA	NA	TGCGCCAGCAGTGGAATGGGGGGGCTGTACTTC	CASSGMGGLYF
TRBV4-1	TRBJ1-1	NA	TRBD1	TGCGCCAGCAGCCAAGTCGACTACAGGGGAGGAACTGAAGCTTTCTTT	CASSQVDYRGGTEAFF
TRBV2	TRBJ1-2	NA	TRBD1	TGTGCCAGCAGCGACCGGACAGGGAGCTATGGCTACACCTTC	CASSDRTGSYGYTF
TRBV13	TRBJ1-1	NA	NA	TGTGCCAGCAGAATCCTGGGAGAGGACACTGAAGCTTTCTTT	CASRILGEDTEAFF
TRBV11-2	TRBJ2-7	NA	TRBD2	TGTGCCAGCAGCTTAGGTGCAGGGAGGGTCGAGCAGTACTTC	CASSLGAGRVEQYF
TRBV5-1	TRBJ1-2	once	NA	TGCGCCAGCAGCTTGGAGTCGAGGGGCTACACCTTC	CASSLESRGYTF
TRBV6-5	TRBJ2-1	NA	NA	TGTGCCAGCAGTCGGGGAGAGAATGAGCAGTTCTTC	CASSRGENEQFF
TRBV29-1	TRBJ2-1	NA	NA	TGCAGCGTTGAAGATGATCCCCGGAGGAATGAGCAGTTCTTC	CSVEDDPRRNEQFF
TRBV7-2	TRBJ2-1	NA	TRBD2	TGTGCCAGCAGCTTATTGCCCCCGACTAGCGGGGGAGTAGAAGAGCAGTTCTTC	CASSLLPPTSGGVEEQFF
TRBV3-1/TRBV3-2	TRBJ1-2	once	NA	TGTGCCAGCAGCCAAGCCTCGTATGGCTACACCTTC	CASSQASYGYTF
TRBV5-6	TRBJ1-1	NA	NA	TGTGCCAGCAGCTACGAGACTAACACTGAAGCTTTCTTT	CASSYETNTEAFF
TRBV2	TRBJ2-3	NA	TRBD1	TGTGCCAGCAGTGCATCCTCAGGGGGAAGCACAGATACGCAGTATTTT	CASSASSGGSTDTQYF
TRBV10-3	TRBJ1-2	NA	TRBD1	TGTGCCATCAGTGAGTCAACCGACAGGGCGGCCTATGGCTACACCTTC	CAISESTDRAAYGYTF
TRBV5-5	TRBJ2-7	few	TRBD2	TGTGCCAGCAGCTTGGCGGGAAGCGGGGCCTACGAGCAGTACTTC	CASSLAGSGAYEQYF
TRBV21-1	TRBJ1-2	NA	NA	TGTGCCAGCAGCAAGGCAGGGGGCGTCTTGGCCCATAACTATGGCTACACCTTC	CASSKAGGVLAHNYGYTF
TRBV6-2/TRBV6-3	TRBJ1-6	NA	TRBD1	TGTGCCAGCAGCGGGACAGTTAATTCACCCCTCCACTTT	CASSGTVNSPLHF
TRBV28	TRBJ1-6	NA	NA	TGTGCCAGCAGTTCGGACAGCAATTCACCCCTCCACTTT	CASSSDSNSPLHF
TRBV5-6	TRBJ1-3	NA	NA	TGTGCCAGCAGCTTATCGTCACAGTACTCTGGAAACACCATATATTTT	CASSLSSQYSGNTIYF
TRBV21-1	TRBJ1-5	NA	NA	TGTGCCAGCCTCCCCCAGCATTTT	CASLPQHF
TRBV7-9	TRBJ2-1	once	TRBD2	TGTGCCAGCAGCCAAAGCGGGGGACGGTCCTACAATGAGCAGTTCTTC	CASSQSGGRSYNEQFF
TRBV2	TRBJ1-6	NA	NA	TGTGCCAGCAGCCTAGAGAACAGGGATAATTCACCCCTCCACTTT	CASSLENRDNSPLHF
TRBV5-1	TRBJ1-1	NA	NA	TGCGCCAGCAGTCGCCAGGTTCAGACAGCCAACACTGAAGCTTTCTTT	CASSRQVQTANTEAFF
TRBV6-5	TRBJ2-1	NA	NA	TGTGCCACCCGGACAGTCAATGAGCAGTTCTTC	CATRTVNEQFF
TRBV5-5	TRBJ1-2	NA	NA	TGTGCCAGCAGCTTGGTTTCTGATCAGGGGTACGGCTACACCTTC	CASSLVSDQGYGYTF
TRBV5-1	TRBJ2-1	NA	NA	TGCGCCAGCAGCTCCCCTAGTATCGAGCAGTTCTTC	CASSSPSIEQFF
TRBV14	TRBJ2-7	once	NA	TGTGCCAGCAGCCGCTCCTTACAGGGAAGGGAGCAGTACTTC	CASSRSLQGREQYF
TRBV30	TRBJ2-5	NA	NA	TGTGCCTGGGGGACTCAAGAGACCCAGTACTTC	CAWGTQETQYF
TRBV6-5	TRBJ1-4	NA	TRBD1	TGTGCCAGCAGCTCACCCGGGACAGGGAATGAAAAACTGTTTTTT	CASSSPGTGNEKLFF